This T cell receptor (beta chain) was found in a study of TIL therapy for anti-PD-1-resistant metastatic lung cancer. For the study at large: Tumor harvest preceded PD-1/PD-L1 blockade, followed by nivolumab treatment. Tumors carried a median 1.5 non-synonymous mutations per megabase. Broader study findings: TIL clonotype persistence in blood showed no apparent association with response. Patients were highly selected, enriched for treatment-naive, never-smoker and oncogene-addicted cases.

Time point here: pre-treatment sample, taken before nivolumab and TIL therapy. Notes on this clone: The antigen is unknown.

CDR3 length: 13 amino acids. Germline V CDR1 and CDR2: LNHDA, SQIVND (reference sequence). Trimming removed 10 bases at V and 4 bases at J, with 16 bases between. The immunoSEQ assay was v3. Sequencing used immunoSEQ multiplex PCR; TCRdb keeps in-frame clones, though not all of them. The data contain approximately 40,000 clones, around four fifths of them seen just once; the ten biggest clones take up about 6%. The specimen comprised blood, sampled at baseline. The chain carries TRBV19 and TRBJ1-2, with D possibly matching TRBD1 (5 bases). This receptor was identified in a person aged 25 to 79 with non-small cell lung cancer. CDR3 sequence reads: CANARDGPYGYTF. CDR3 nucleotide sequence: TGTGCCAACGCCCGGGACGGACCCTATGGCTACACCTTC.